What follows describes a single TCR beta chain. This entry belongs to a study of blood T cell repertoires in COVID-19. Across the whole study: Collection of acute and convalescent COVID-19 samples took place in the United States, Italy and Spain. PBMCs, B-cell-depleted T cells, or T cells were the source of the cDNA or gDNA that made up the material.

The CDR3 spans 13 residues. In germline, CDR1 is MNHEY, CDR2 SVGEGT. The V end lost 4 bases, the J end lost 6 bases, and 11 bases lay between the germline ends. Source study methods: Amplification from reference gene primers served as the basis for estimated nucleated cell counts. The repertoire was sequenced with immunoSEQ multiplex PCR; TCRdb's copy has only in-frame clones and lacks some. For V, J and clone size, that table is used; D and trimming come from the DNA. The data hold some 190,000 clones, with about 88% observed a single time. The chain carries TRBV6-2 or TRBV6-3 and TRBJ2-3, with D possibly matching TRBD2 (5 bases). The receptor's source is an elderly woman with acute or convalescent COVID-19. Input material: peripheral blood. The CDR3 here is CASSSRTGDTQYF. DNA for the CDR3: TGTGCCAGCAGTTCCCGGACTGGGGATACGCAGTATTTT.